This TCR beta chain is from a study of beta chain features in type 1 diabetes. Turning to the study itself: Healthy donors, compared against patients, showed similar age, gender and cell yields. Study-wide results and limits: Equally in patients and controls, shorter templates might have been favored by PCR.

This clone was seen more than once but under ten times. As yet, its antigen is unknown. cDNA synthesis used the whole RNA isolate, giving expressed TCRB sequences. The protocol was immunoSEQ multiplex PCR, while the TCRdb copy is restricted to in-frame clones and leaves out a portion. There are approximately 150,000 clones in the sample; over 7.5% occur only once, and under 2.5% lies in the top ten. The sequence was collected from a woman under 30 in good health. Sequenced sample: central memory CD4+ T cells from blood.

The CDR3 sequence is CASSTGAYNEQFF. In nucleotides, the CDR3 is TGTGCCAGCAGCACAGGGGCTTACAATGAGCAGTTCTTC. The chain couples TRBV14 to TRBJ2-1; 7 nucleotides align to TRBD1. Trimming cost V 5 bases and J 4 bases; bases outside gene matches: 2. Germline V gene lookup returns CDR1 SGHDN and CDR2 FVKESK. The CDR3 covers 13 residues.